Described below is a single T cell receptor beta chain sequence and its context. Its cognate antigen is unknown. This entry is derived from a study of naive and memory T cell subsets. With 3 bases removed from V and 2 bases from J, the gap between germline ends came to 8 bases. The CDR3 has 14 amino acids. Germline V lookup: CDR1 MNHEY, CDR2 SMNVEV (reference sequence). Two oligonucleotides, mixed equimolar, formed the beta constant-region primer covering TRBC1 and TRBC2. Four rounds of PCR amplified the ligated cDNA using nested alpha and beta constant-region primers plus SP2. A single record per CDR3 protein comes from TCRdb applying MiXCR to the UMI-ligation and nested PCR reads. The sample carries around 130,000 distinct CDR3 sequences, 36% recorded once. The study, taken as a whole, reports: In naive cells, over 85% of TCR sequences were seen only once. Gini index rose across naive, CM, EM and EMRA in CD4 and CD8. TCR abundance followed a power law differing between naive and memory subsets. Clonotypes here are unpaired alpha or beta chain sequences.

The source material was central memory CD4+ T cells from blood. V usage is TRBV27 and J usage is TRBJ1-3; no clear D gene. The receptor comes from a human donor in good health. CDR3 region: CASSLGRTGNTIYF. In nucleotides, the CDR3 is TGTGCCAGCAGTTTGGGCAGAACTGGAAACACCATATATTTT.